The entry below describes one T cell receptor beta chain. In its sample, this clone was seen a few times. Which antigen it targets is not known. Base-call qualities are not available, and no considerably larger clone is one nucleotide away. This sample is drawn from a study of TIL therapy for anti-PD-1-resistant metastatic lung cancer (TCRdb year 2021). About the full investigation: Before any PD-1/PD-L1 blockade was given, tumors were harvested, nivolumab was then administered, and patients who progressed went on to receive lymphodepletion, an infusion of expanded TIL, and IL-2. A median age of 54 years (range roughly 35-75) and a median tumor PD-L1 proportion score of roughly 6% were recorded among enrolled patients. Most of the cohort had lung adenocarcinoma, including a few EGFR-mutant tumors and two ALK-rearranged tumors, and half of the patients were either current or former smokers. T cell receptor beta sequencing of tumor and peripheral blood served to follow clonotypes across the tumor, the expanded TIL product, and serial blood samples. Across the cohort, whole-exome sequencing showed a median non-synonymous tumor mutation burden of approximately 1.5 mutations per megabase.

The sample's time point label, in plain terms: pre-treatment sample, taken before nivolumab and TIL therapy. Between October 2017 and January 2020, a dual-center phase I trial enrolled adults who had stage 4 NSCLC. Samples were obtained from a single-arm, open-label phase I trial in which tumor-infiltrating lymphocyte therapy with nivolumab was evaluated in advanced non-small cell lung cancer. Mononuclear cells from blood collected in EDTA tubes were isolated on a Ficoll gradient and snap-frozen as pellets, and DNA was then extracted using a Qiagen mini-prep kit. The junction shows trimming of 4 bases on V and 3 bases on J, plus 12 bases between the germline ends. CDR1 and CDR2, looked up from the germline V gene, are MGHRA and YSYEKL. From cysteine to phenylalanine, the CDR3 is 14 amino acids long. CDR3 DNA only is kept here, 42 bases in frame from base 1. TCR beta CDR3 regions were amplified from genomic DNA by bias-controlled multiplex PCR with the immunoSEQ v3 hsTCRB kit. An Illumina NextSeq 500 was used to sequence the TCR libraries, reaching around 2.1 million read pairs at survey level or about 4.5-6 million at deep level. Per the authors' processing: V, D and J genes were assigned, non-productive sequences were removed, and clonality was reported by immunoSEQ Analyzer software. To compare repertoires between infused TIL and blood, productive Simpson clonality was used along with the Morisita overlap index of productive TRB rearrangements. The absolute count of a clonotype in blood was estimated by multiplying the lymphocyte count by the CD3+ fraction and by the productive frequency of the clone. The immuneACCESS repertoire file appears here via TCRdb, limited to in-frame rearrangements. These files lack a portion of the clones; in checked studies, under half of the deficit traces to unresolved V genes, and the cause of the others is not known. V, J and clone size are those of that table, while D and trimming were read from the DNA. In all, the sample holds roughly 60,000 clones, and less than 85% of those were seen once. The ten top clones hold about 2% of the sample.

Broader findings and caveats from the paper: The baseline peripheral repertoire was partially replaced by infused TIL clonotypes, which then decayed over months, and persistence showed no apparent association with response. Because the cohort was highly selected, with more treatment-naive, never-smoker and oncogene-addicted patients than is typical, generalizability is limited. The study protocol defined all tumor marker inferences as exploratory.

The sequenced sample was blood, obtained at baseline. The V and J genes are TRBV4-1 and TRBJ1-1; the D gene cannot be named for sure. The TCR originated in a person aged 25-79 years with non-small cell lung cancer. The CDR3 protein: CASSRGRLDTEAFF. The DNA sequence is given as TGCGCCAGCAGCCGAGGACGGCTCGACACTGAAGCTTTCTTT.